This T cell receptor (beta chain) was observed in a study of T cell responses to AZD1222 COVID-19 vaccine (dated by TCRdb to the early 2020s). In terms of the full investigation: AZD1222 recipients with second doses at about 4 weeks or about 12 weeks were pooled, because spike-specific TCR depth and breadth did not differ between schedules. Trial participants were enrolled by age into subgroups of 18-55, 56-69 and 70-plus years, and roughly 150, 30 and 60 TCR-sequenced participants, respectively, were included in these subgroups. A total of just over 230 trial participants underwent TCR sequencing, of whom roughly 210 had received two doses of AZD1222 and about 25 had received two doses of the MenACWY control vaccine.

The germline V gene yields ENHRY for CDR1 and SYGVKD for CDR2. From the cysteine up to the phenylalanine, the CDR3 has a length of 18 residues. Just CDR3 DNA is preserved here, 54 bases in frame from base 1. Trimming at the junction amounts to 0 bases on V and 0 bases on J, and the germline ends lie 15 bases apart. Broad study findings and their caveats: After two AZD1222 doses, both the breadth and the depth of spike-specific TCRs were significantly higher than at day 0 and than in MenACWY recipients. No day 14 peak-response samples were available, so repertoires were characterized only after the peak T cell response. The whole spike protein was spanned by vaccine-associated CD4 TCRs, and dominant responses were seen in regions 160-218 and 743-854. Conclusions about previously exposed vaccinees were limited because only 5 or 6 AZD1222 recipients were SARS-CoV-2 seropositive at baseline. Most participants were white British and females outnumbered males, and the authors suggested that clonal diversity may have been underestimated. The 56-69-year group was small, and its depth increase did not reach significance, likely because of low power. Reportedly, close to half of the unique spike-specific TCRs recognized epitopes lying outside the regions that are mutated in the B.1.351 and B.1.1.7 variants.

The CDR3 regions of human TCRbeta chains were subjected to immunosequencing. Concerning the study's data processing: TCRs in the repertoires were matched against a reference library of SARS-CoV-2-specific TCRs that had been generated with the MIRA antigen-specificity platform. Breadth meant the fraction of unique TCRs that were SARS-CoV-2-associated, whereas depth meant the fraction of total T cells that were SARS-CoV-2-associated. Using the MIRA data, each spike-specific TCR was mapped to the spike region that the TCR reacts to and placed in a CD4 or CD8 class. Log10-transformed breadth and depth values were compared by one-way ANOVA with Sidak's multiple comparisons tests. TCRdb obtained this table from immuneACCESS and retained in-frame rearrangements with V and J assigned. These tables miss some clones; where compared with another copy, unresolved V genes account for less than half of the shortfall, and the remainder is unexplained. The D gene and trimming were derived from the DNA, and the V and J assignments and clone size from that table. For this sample there are tens of thousands of clones; 89% appear just once. Of the sample, approximately 2.1% falls within the top ten clones.

This clone was counted a single time. The antigen this receptor binds is unknown. Per-base qualities were not stored, and no clone one base away is much larger. The sample's time point, from its label and the paper: baseline before first vaccination. Vaccinee samples were obtained from the UK trials COV001 and COV002, which included a single-blind randomized controlled phase 2/3 trial of AZD1222 (ChAdOx1 nCoV-19) in healthy adults. For TCRbeta chain sequencing, PBMC samples from trial participants were taken at day 0 and at day 28 after the second dose. Source: peripheral blood, taken on day 0 of AZD1222 vaccination. This clonotype originated in an adult in good health. The V gene is TRBV10-3 and the J gene is TRBJ2-1, with no reliable assignment of the D segment. The CDR3 corresponds to CAISESALKIRSYNEQFF. The base sequence is TGTGCCATCAGTGAGTCGGCCCTCAAGATCCGCTCCTACAATGAGCAGTTCTTC.